This TCR beta chain was profiled in a study of CD8 T cells in ankylosing spondylitis. About this clonotype itself: The antigen remains undetermined.

Libraries of TCR beta came from quantitative 5'-RACE with molecular barcodes. Using its own MiXCR run on the 5' RACE reads, TCRdb lists one record per CDR3 protein. The repertoire has a few hundred thousand distinct CDR3 sequences, 20% to 25% of them found once; the top ten carry about an eighth. Study outcomes and limitations: Prior literature has documented some motif variants in synovial fluid and blood from reactive arthritis.

This CDR3 has 15 amino acids. The germline CDR1 and CDR2 sequences are SNHLY and FYNNEI. Trimming removed 2 bases at V and 1 base at J, with 8 bases between. Material: blood, either unsorted or a sorted T cell fraction (not recorded which). The V call is TRBV2, the J call TRBJ2-2; a possible D gene is TRBD2 (6 bases). This clonotype was obtained from a male donor with ankylosing spondylitis or in good health (not recorded which). The CDR3: CASSESGQNTGELFF. CDR3 nucleotide sequence: TGTGCCAGCAGTGAAAGCGGGCAGAACACCGGGGAGCTGTTTTTT.